This T cell receptor beta chain was sequenced for a study of control samples from healthy donors and cancer patients. This CDR3 is built from 13 residues. CDR1 GTSNPN and CDR2 SVGIG come from the germline V gene (reference sequence). V was pared by 6 bases and J by 5 bases, with 13 bases between. Clones were read by immunoSEQ multiplex PCR, and TCRdb kept only the in-frame ones, dropping some. The sample yields around 100,000 clones, roughly 91% seen once. The clonotype was recovered from a man aged 55 to 70 with lung cancer. The V and J genes are TRBV30 and TRBJ2-2; no clear D. Sequenced material: PBMCs. The CDR3 DNA follows: TGTGCCTGTGCAGTCACCCGGACCGGGGAGCTGTTTTTT. It translates to CACAVTRTGELFF.